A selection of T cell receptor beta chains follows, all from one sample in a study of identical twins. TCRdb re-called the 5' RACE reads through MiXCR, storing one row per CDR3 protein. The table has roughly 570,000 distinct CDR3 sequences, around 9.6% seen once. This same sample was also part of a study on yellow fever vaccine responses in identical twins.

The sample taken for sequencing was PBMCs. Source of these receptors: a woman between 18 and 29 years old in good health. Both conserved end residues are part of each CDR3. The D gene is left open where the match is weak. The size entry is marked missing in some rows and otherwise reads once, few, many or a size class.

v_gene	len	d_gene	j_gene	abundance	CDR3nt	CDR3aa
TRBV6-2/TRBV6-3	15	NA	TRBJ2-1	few	TGTGCCAGCATCCAGGGGGGGACCTCCTACAATGAGCAGTTCTTC	CASIQGGTSYNEQFF
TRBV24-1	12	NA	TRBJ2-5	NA	TGTGCCACCAGTGATTTCGGGGAGACCCAGTACTTC	CATSDFGETQYF
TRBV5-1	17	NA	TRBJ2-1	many	TGCGCCAGCAGCTTGCCAAGACCCGGGACACGGGACAATGAGCAGTTCTTC	CASSLPRPGTRDNEQFF
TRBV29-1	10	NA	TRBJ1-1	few	TGCAGCGTGGAGAGGGAGAAAACTTTCTTT	CSVEREKTFF
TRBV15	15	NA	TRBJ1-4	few	TGTGCCACAAAGCCCGGACCCCAACTGGATGAAAAACTGTTTTTT	CATKPGPQLDEKLFF
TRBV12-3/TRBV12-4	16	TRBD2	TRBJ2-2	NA	TGTGCCAGCACCCCTAGCGGGAGGATTGACACCGGGGAGCTGTTTTTT	CASTPSGRIDTGELFF
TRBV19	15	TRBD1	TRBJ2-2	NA	TGTGCCAGTAGTTACGCGACAGGGATCGCCGGGGAGCTGTTTTTT	CASSYATGIAGELFF
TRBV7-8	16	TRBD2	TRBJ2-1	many	TGTGCCAGCAGCTCAGGACTAGCGGGAACCTACAATGAGCAGTTCTTC	CASSSGLAGTYNEQFF
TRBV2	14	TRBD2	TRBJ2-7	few	TGTGCCAGCAGTGCGCTAGCGGGTTTCGGTGAGCAGTACTTC	CASSALAGFGEQYF
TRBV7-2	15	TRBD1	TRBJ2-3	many	TGTGCCAGCAGCGCACCGGGACAGGGTCGATATACGCAGTATTTT	CASSAPGQGRYTQYF
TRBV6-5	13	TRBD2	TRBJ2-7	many	TGTGCCAGCAGTTACGCGGGAGTTGGCGAGCAGTACTTC	CASSYAGVGEQYF
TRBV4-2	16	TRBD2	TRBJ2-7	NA	TGTGCCAGCAGCCAGGCCGGGACTAGCGATCACTACGAGCAGTACTTC	CASSQAGTSDHYEQYF